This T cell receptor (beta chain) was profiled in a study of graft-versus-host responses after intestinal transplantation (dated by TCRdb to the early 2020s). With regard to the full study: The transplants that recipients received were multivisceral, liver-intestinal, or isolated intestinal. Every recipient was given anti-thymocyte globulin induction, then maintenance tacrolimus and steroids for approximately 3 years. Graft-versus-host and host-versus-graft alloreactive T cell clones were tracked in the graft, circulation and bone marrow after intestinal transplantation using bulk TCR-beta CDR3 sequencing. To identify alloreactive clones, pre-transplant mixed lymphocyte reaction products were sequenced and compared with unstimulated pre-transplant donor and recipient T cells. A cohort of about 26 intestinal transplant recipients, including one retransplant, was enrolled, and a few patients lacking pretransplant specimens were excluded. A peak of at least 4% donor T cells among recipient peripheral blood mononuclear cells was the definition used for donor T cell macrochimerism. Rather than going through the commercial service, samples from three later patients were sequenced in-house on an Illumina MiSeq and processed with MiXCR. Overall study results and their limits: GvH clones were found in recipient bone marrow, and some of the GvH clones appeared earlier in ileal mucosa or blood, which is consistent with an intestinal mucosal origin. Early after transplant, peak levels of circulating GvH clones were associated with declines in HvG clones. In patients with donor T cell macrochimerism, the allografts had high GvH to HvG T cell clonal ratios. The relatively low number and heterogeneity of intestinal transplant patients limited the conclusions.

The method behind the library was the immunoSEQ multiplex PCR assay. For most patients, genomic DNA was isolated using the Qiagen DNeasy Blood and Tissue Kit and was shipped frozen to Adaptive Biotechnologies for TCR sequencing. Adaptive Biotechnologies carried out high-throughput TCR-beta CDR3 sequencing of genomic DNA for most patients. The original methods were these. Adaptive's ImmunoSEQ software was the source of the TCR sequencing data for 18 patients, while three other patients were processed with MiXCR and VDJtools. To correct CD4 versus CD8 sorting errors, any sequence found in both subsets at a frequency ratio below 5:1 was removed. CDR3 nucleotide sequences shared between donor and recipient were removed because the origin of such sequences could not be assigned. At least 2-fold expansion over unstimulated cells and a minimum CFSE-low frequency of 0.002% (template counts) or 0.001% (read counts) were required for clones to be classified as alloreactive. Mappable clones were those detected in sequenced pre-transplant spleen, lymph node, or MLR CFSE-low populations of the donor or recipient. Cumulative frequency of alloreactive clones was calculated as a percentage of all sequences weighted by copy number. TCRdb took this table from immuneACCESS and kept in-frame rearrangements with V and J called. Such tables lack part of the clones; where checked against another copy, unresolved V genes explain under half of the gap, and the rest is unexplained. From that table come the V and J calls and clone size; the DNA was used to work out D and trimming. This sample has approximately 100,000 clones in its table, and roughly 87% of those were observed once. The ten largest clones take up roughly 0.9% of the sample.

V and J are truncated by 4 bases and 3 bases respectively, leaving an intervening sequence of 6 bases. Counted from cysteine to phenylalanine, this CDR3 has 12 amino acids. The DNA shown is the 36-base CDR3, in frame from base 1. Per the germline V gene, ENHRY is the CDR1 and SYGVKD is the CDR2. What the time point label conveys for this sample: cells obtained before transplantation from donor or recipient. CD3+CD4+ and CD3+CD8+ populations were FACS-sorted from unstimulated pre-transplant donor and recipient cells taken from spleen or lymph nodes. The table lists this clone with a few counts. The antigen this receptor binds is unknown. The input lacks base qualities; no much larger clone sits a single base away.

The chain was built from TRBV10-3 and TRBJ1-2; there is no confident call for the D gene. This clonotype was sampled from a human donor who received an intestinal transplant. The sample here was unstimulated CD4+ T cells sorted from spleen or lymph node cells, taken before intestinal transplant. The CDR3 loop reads CAISVGDYGYTF. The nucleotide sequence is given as TGTGCCATCAGTGTGGGAGACTATGGCTACACCTTC.